This TCR beta chain was sequenced for a study of blood T cell repertoires in COVID-19. Looking at the study overall: The samples span acute and convalescent COVID-19 from the United States, Italy and Spain. PBMCs, B-cell-depleted T cells, or T cells were the source of the cDNA or gDNA that made up the material.

Trimming shortened V by 0 bases and J by 3 bases, and 12 bases separated the two germline ends. This CDR3 spans 15 amino acids. In the authors' workflow: For nucleated cells, counts were estimated from reference gene primer amplification. Assay used: immunoSEQ multiplex PCR; TCRdb lists only in-frame clones, some missing. From that table come the V and J calls and clone size; the DNA was used to work out D and trimming. The sample yields 55,000 to 80,000 clones, around 90% seen once. What was sequenced was peripheral blood. The rearrangement uses TRBV23-1 and TRBJ2-7; D is unclear. TRBV23-1 is noted as an ORF with a role that remains uncertain. The sequence was collected from a human donor in a cohort sampled during active COVID-19. CDR3 in amino acids: CASSQSEQTHYEQYF. The CDR3 DNA reads TGCGCCAGCAGTCAATCAGAACAAACGCACTACGAGCAGTACTTC.